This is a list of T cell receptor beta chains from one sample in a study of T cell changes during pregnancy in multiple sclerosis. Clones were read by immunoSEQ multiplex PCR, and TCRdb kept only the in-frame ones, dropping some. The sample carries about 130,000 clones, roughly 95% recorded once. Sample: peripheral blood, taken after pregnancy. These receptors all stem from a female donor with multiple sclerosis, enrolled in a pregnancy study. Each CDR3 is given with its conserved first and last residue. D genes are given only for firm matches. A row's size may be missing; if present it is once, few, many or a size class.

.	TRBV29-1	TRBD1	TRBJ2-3	CSVEEQGDTQYF	TGCAGCGTTGAAGAACAGGGGGATACGCAGTATTTT
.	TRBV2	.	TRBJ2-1	CASSVLDPGPEQFF	TGTGCCAGCAGTGTGTTAGACCCTGGGCCTGAGCAGTTCTTC
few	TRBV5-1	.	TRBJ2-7	CASSAAPLSSYEQYF	TGCGCCAGCAGCGCGGCTCCCCTAAGCTCCTACGAGCAGTACTTC
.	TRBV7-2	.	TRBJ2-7	CASSSLTSGAYEQYF	TGTGCCAGCAGCTCCCTAACTAGTGGGGCCTACGAGCAGTACTTC
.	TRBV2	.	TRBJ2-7	CASSGTTSYEQYF	TGTGCCAGCTCGGGAACCACCTCCTACGAGCAGTACTTC
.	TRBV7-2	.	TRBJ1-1	CASSHPQNEAFF	TGTGCCAGCAGCCACCCCCAGAATGAAGCTTTCTTT
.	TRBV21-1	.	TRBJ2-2	CATRRVGPLPPGELFF	TGTGCCACCAGGAGGGTAGGGCCACTGCCTCCCGGGGAGCTGTTTTTT
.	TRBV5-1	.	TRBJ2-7	CASSLTNSSEQYF	TGCGCCAGCAGCCTAACGAACAGTAGCGAGCAGTACTTC
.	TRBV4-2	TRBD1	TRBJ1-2	CASSQVGQGSNYGYTF	TGTGCCAGCAGCCAAGTGGGACAGGGATCTAACTATGGCTACACCTTC
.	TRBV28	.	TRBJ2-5	CASSLAVTQYF	TGTGCCAGCAGTTTAGCGGTGACCCAGTACTTC
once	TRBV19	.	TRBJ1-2	CASNARGNYGYTF	TGTGCCAGTAACGCGCGAGGCAACTATGGCTACACCTTC
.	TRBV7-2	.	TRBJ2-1	CASSLRGGGGLSYNEQFF	TGTGCCAGCAGCTTAAGGGGAGGAGGGGGCCTCTCCTACAATGAGCAGTTCTTC
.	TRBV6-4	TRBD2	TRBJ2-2	CASSESGTTGELFF	TGTGCCAGCAGTGAAAGCGGGACTACCGGGGAGCTGTTTTTT
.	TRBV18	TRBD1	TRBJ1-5	CASSRSGTGGSGGQPQHF	TGTGCCAGCTCACGATCCGGGACAGGGGGCTCTGGAGGGCAGCCCCAGCATTTT
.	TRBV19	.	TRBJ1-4	CASSTRGHNEKLFF	TGTGCCAGTAGTACCAGAGGGCATAATGAAAAACTGTTTTTT
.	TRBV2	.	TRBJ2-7	CASSEVQTYEQYF	TGTGCCAGCAGTGAAGTACAAACCTACGAGCAGTACTTC
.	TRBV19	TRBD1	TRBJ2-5	CASRNRGFEETQYF	TGTGCCAGCCGAAACAGGGGATTTGAAGAGACCCAGTACTTC
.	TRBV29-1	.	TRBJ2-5	CSVEDRVGETQYF	TGCAGCGTTGAAGATCGGGTCGGGGAGACCCAGTACTTC
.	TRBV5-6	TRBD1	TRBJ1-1	CASSSLGQGSPEAFF	TGTGCCAGCAGCAGCCTGGGACAGGGGAGTCCTGAAGCTTTCTTT
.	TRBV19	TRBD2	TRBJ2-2	CASSVPGLAGAPRTGELFF	TGTGCCAGTAGTGTCCCGGGACTAGCGGGAGCCCCACGGACCGGGGAGCTGTTTTTT
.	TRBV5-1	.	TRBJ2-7	CASSVVASGGREQYF	TGCGCCAGCAGTGTGGTAGCCTCAGGAGGACGTGAGCAGTACTTC
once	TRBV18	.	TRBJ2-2	CASSPRTVNTGELFF	TGTGCCAGCTCACCACGGACAGTTAACACCGGGGAGCTGTTTTTT
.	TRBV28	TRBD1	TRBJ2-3	CASSLTGAQYF	TGTGCCAGCAGTTTAACAGGGGCGCAGTATTTT
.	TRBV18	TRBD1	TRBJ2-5	CASSPWTGVETQYF	TGTGCCAGCTCACCCTGGACAGGGGTCGAGACCCAGTACTTC
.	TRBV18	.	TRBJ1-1	CASSPRQLNTEAFF	TGTGCCAGCTCACCACGACAGTTGAACACTGAAGCTTTCTTT
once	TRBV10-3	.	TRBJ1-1	CASGTPNTEAFF	TGTGCCTCGGGGACACCGAACACTGAAGCTTTCTTT
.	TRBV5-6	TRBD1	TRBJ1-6	CASSLGQGDSPLHF	TGTGCCAGCAGCTTGGGACAGGGAGATTCACCCCTCCACTTT
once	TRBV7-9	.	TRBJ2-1	CASSLDQDEQFF	TGTGCCAGCAGCTTAGATCAGGATGAGCAGTTCTTC
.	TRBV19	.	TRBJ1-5	CASSIASRGLDQPQHF	TGTGCCAGTAGTATCGCTTCGAGGGGACTAGATCAGCCCCAGCATTTT
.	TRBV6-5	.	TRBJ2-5	CASSYQGETQYF	TGTGCCAGCAGTTACCAGGGGGAGACCCAGTACTTC
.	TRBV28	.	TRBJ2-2	CASSLSGWKGGFGELFF	TGTGCCAGCAGTTTATCAGGGTGGAAAGGGGGTTTCGGGGAGCTGTTTTTT
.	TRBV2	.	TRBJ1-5	CASRGTVNQPQHF	TGTGCCAGCAGAGGAACAGTGAATCAGCCCCAGCATTTT
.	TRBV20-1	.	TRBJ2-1	CSGQGHNEQFF	TGCAGTGGGCAGGGGCACAATGAGCAGTTCTTC
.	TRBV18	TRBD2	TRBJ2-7	CASSGPGLETYEQYF	TGTGCCAGCTCTGGGCCGGGACTAGAGACCTACGAGCAGTACTTC
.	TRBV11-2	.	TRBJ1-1	CASSLIAEAFF	TGTGCCAGCAGCTTAATCGCTGAAGCTTTCTTT
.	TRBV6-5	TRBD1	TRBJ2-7	CASSYSGTGTNEQYF	TGTGCCAGCAGTTACTCAGGGACAGGGACAAACGAGCAGTACTTC
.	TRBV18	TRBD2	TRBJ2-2	CASSPRPSGANTGELFF	TGTGCCAGCTCACCGCGTCCTAGCGGGGCGAACACCGGGGAGCTGTTTTTT
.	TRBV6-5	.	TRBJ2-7	CASSYSGPSYEQYF	TGTGCCAGCAGTTACTCGGGGCCTTCCTACGAGCAGTACTTC
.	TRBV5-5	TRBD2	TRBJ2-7	CASSLWIAGSYEQYF	TGTGCCAGCAGCTTGTGGATAGCGGGATCCTACGAGCAGTACTTC
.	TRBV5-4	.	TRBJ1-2	CASSWEQVNYGYTF	TGTGCCAGCAGCTGGGAACAGGTTAACTATGGCTACACCTTC
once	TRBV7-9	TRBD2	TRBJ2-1	CASSGDLAGGYEQFF	TGTGCCAGCAGCGGCGACCTAGCGGGAGGTTATGAGCAGTTCTTC
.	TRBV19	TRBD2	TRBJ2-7	CASSGAGGGYEQYF	TGTGCCAGTAGTGGAGCGGGAGGTGGTTACGAGCAGTACTTC
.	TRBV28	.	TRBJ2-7	CASSSRQDYEQYF	TGTGCCAGCAGTTCGAGACAGGACTACGAGCAGTACTTC
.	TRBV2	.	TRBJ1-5	CASKGIGVSNQPQHF	TGTGCCAGCAAGGGTATAGGGGTTAGCAATCAGCCCCAGCATTTT
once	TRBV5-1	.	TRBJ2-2	CASSLGQNTGELFF	TGCGCCAGCAGTTTGGGACAGAACACCGGGGAGCTGTTTTTT
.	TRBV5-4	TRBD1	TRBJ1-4	CASSHVDRDSEKLFF	TGTGCCAGCAGCCACGTGGACAGGGACTCTGAAAAACTGTTTTTT
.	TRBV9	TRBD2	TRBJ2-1	CASSVATSGRNEQFF	TGTGCCAGCAGCGTAGCGACTAGCGGGAGGAATGAGCAGTTCTTC